Listed below are T cell receptor beta chains from one sample, sequenced in a study of beta chain features in type 1 diabetes. Clones were sequenced by immunoSEQ multiplex PCR, and TCRdb holds only the in-frame ones, with some missing. The sample includes roughly 350,000 clones, over 8.5% of them seen just once. Sequences were obtained from central memory CD4+ T cells from blood. The receptors were sampled from a man aged 30-40 years with type 1 diabetes. The CDR3 runs from the conserved cysteine through the conserved F or W. D genes are given only for firm matches. Not every row has a clone size; where given, it reads once, few, many or a size class.

j_call v_call clone_size d_call cdr3_aa cdr3_nt
TRBJ1-2 TRBV28 . TRBD1 CASSSPGGRSYGYTF TGTGCCAGCAGTTCACCAGGGGGTCGGTCCTATGGCTACACCTTC
TRBJ1-4 TRBV5-5 . TRBD1 CASSPDRGGEKLFF TGTGCCAGCAGTCCCGACAGGGGCGGTGAAAAACTGTTTTTT
TRBJ1-1 TRBV28 few . CASPPPGLRNSNAEAFF TGTGCCAGTCCCCCACCGGGACTCAGGAACAGTAACGCTGAAGCTTTCTTT
TRBJ2-7 TRBV30 . TRBD2 CAWTPAGPYEQYF TGTGCCTGGACACCAGCGGGACCCTACGAGCAGTACTTC
TRBJ2-5 TRBV7-3 . TRBD2 CASSRDPGTRGEETQYF TGTGCCAGCAGTCGAGACCCCGGGACTAGAGGGGAAGAGACCCAGTACTTC
TRBJ2-1 TRBV10-3 many TRBD2 CAIREREANEQFF TGTGCCATCAGGGAGCGGGAGGCCAATGAGCAGTTCTTC
TRBJ2-1 TRBV2 . TRBD1 CASSWTGNNEQFF TGTGCCAGCAGCTGGACAGGGAACAATGAGCAGTTCTTC
TRBJ2-7 TRBV29-1 few . CSVGVVYEQYF TGCAGCGTTGGGGTAGTCTACGAGCAGTACTTC
TRBJ2-3 TRBV7-6 few . CASSSRTSTDTQYF TGTGCCAGCAGCTCGAGGACTAGCACAGATACGCAGTATTTT
TRBJ2-7 TRBV6-1 few TRBD1 CAISEQGDEQYF TGTGCCATCAGTGAACAGGGGGACGAGCAGTACTTC
TRBJ1-1 TRBV27 few . CASSLRRYTEAFF TGTGCCAGCAGTTTACGACGGTACACTGAAGCTTTCTTT
TRBJ2-1 TRBV15 few . CATKLGGPSTYNEQFF TGTGCCACCAAACTTGGAGGGCCGTCAACATACAATGAGCAGTTCTTC
TRBJ2-3 TRBV9 few TRBD1 CASSDRDRGRRDTDTQYF TGTGCCAGCAGCGACCGGGACAGGGGAAGAAGGGACACAGATACGCAGTATTTT
TRBJ2-3 TRBV29-1 few . CSVETGADTQYF TGCAGCGTTGAGACAGGCGCAGATACGCAGTATTTT
TRBJ2-1 TRBV10-3 many . CAISRRDTDNEQFF TGTGCCATCAGCAGGAGGGACACCGACAATGAGCAGTTCTTC
TRBJ1-4 TRBV5-4 . . CASSLGTLAAKLFF TGTGCCAGCAGCCTCGGGACTCTAGCCGCAAAACTGTTTTTT
TRBJ1-2 TRBV15 many . CATSRDGKGYTF TGTGCCACCAGCAGAGACGGGAAGGGCTACACCTTC
TRBJ2-1 TRBV7-2 few TRBD1 CASRGGQAHYNEQFF TGTGCCAGCAGAGGGGGACAGGCACATTACAATGAGCAGTTCTTC
TRBJ1-2 TRBV6-5 . TRBD1 CASSHHRQGNGYTF TGTGCCAGCAGTCATCACCGACAGGGAAATGGCTACACCTTC
TRBJ2-1 TRBV7-3 . . CASSLAGLVQFF TGTGCCAGCAGCTTAGCGGGGTTAGTTCAGTTCTTC
TRBJ2-3 TRBV19 . . CASSIGGARSTDTQYF TGTGCCAGTAGTATAGGAGGGGCGAGAAGCACAGATACGCAGTATTTT
TRBJ2-4 TRBV11-2 few . CASSENREGKGNIQYF TGTGCCAGCAGCGAGAACAGGGAGGGTAAGGGGAACATTCAGTACTTC
TRBJ2-5 TRBV7-2 few . CASSLAGNPLQETQYF TGTGCCAGCAGCTTAGCGGGAAATCCCCTTCAAGAGACCCAGTACTTC
TRBJ1-2 TRBV28 . . CASSNTGFTGYTF TGTGCCAGCAGTAATACAGGGTTCACTGGCTACACCTTC
TRBJ2-3 TRBV6-5 few . CASSSGGTDTQYF TGTGCCAGCAGTTCCGGGGGCACAGATACGCAGTATTTT
TRBJ2-5 TRBV18 few TRBD2 CASSPLAGGLETQYF TGTGCCAGCTCGCCCCTAGCGGGAGGGCTAGAGACCCAGTACTTC
TRBJ2-1 TRBV6-6 . . CASRPRDDNEQFF TGTGCCAGCAGACCGCGGGACGACAATGAGCAGTTCTTC
TRBJ2-7 TRBV5-6 few TRBD1 CASSLYQGATDEQYF TGTGCCAGCAGCTTGTACCAGGGGGCGACGGACGAGCAGTACTTC
TRBJ1-2 TRBV7-9 . . CASSFTTEGYTF TGTGCCAGCAGCTTTACGACTGAGGGCTACACCTTC
TRBJ1-3 TRBV5-1 . . CASSPDSSGNTIYF TGCGCCAGCAGCCCGGACAGCTCTGGAAACACCATATATTTT
TRBJ2-3 TRBV18 . TRBD2 CASSPLPGGGDTDTQYF TGTGCCAGCTCACCCCTTCCTGGGGGAGGGGACACAGATACGCAGTATTTT
TRBJ2-7 TRBV7-9 . TRBD2 CASSRSGSDMGKQYF TGTGCCAGCAGCCGTAGCGGGAGCGATATGGGAAAGCAGTACTTC
TRBJ2-7 TRBV19 . TRBD2 CASSIDASGRSYEQYF TGTGCCAGTAGTATAGATGCTAGCGGGCGCTCCTACGAGCAGTACTTC
TRBJ2-1 TRBV7-6 . TRBD1 CASTRLTGQGSDEQFF TGTGCCAGCACCCGATTGACGGGACAGGGGAGTGATGAGCAGTTCTTC
TRBJ2-7 TRBV9 few . CASSRDPTGATSEQYF TGTGCCAGCAGCCGAGACCCTACGGGAGCTACGAGCGAGCAGTACTTC
TRBJ2-7 TRBV5-1 few TRBD2 CASSLASGTFYEQYF TGCGCCAGCAGCTTAGCTAGCGGGACCTTCTACGAGCAGTACTTC
TRBJ1-5 TRBV28 many TRBD1 CASRTGALGNQPQHF TGTGCCAGCAGAACAGGGGCTTTGGGCAATCAGCCCCAGCATTTT
TRBJ2-3 TRBV4-1 . TRBD2 CASNLAGRGTDTQYF TGCGCCAGCAATTTAGCGGGAAGGGGCACAGATACGCAGTATTTT
TRBJ1-1 TRBV19 . . CASIMNTEAFF TGTGCCAGCATCATGAACACTGAAGCTTTCTTT
TRBJ1-1 TRBV9 . TRBD1 CASTGTENTEAFF TGTGCCAGTACCGGGACAGAGAACACTGAAGCTTTCTTT
TRBJ2-3 TRBV9 few . CASSVGVTVDTQYF TGTGCCAGCAGCGTAGGGGTCACCGTAGATACGCAGTATTTT
TRBJ1-5 TRBV7-2 . TRBD1 CASSLNGQGSFQPQHF TGTGCCAGCAGCTTAAACGGACAGGGTAGTTTTCAGCCCCAGCATTTT
TRBJ1-3 TRBV6-1 many . CASTLSGMTGNTIYF TGTGCCAGCACTCTGTCGGGGATGACTGGAAACACCATATATTTT
TRBJ1-1 TRBV5-1 . . CASSSWDGVTEAFF TGCGCCAGCAGCTCATGGGACGGGGTCACTGAAGCTTTCTTT
TRBJ1-2 TRBV7-9 . . CASSLGRLEDYGYTF TGTGCCAGCAGTCTAGGACGCCTGGAGGACTATGGCTACACCTTC
TRBJ2-5 TRBV7-9 . TRBD2 CASSRTSGRSGETQYF TGTGCCAGCAGCCGCACTAGCGGGAGATCAGGAGAGACCCAGTACTTC